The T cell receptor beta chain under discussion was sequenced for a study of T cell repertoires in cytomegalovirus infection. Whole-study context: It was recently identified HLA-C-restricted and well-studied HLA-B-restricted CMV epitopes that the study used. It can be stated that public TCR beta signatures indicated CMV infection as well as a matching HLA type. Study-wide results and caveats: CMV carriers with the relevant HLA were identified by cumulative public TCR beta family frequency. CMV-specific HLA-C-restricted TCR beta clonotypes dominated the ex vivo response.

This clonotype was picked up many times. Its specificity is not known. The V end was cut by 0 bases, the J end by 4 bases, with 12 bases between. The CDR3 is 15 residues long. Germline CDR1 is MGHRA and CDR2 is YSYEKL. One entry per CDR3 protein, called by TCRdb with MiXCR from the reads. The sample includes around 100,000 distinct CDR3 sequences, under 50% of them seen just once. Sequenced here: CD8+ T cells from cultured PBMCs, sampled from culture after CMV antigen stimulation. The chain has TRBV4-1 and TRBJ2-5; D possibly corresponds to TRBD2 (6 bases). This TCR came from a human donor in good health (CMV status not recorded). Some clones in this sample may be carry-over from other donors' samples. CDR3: CASSQDWRGPETQYF. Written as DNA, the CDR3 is TGCGCCAGCAGCCAAGACTGGAGGGGACCAGAGACCCAGTACTTC.